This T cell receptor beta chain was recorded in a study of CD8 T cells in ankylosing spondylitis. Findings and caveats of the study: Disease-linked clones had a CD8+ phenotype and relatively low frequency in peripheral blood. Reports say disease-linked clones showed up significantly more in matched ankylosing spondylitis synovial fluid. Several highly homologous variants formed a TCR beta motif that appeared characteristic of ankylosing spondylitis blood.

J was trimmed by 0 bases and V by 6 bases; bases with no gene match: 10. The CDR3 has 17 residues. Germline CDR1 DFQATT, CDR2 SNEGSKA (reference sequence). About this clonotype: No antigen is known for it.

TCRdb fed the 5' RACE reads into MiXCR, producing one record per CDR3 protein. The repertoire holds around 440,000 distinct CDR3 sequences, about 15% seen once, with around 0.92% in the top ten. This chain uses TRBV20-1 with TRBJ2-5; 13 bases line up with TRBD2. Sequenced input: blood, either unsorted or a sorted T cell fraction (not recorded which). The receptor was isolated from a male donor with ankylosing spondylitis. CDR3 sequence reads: CSARITGLAGYQETQYF. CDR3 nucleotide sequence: TGCAGTGCAAGAATTACGGGACTAGCGGGGTACCAAGAGACCCAGTACTTC.